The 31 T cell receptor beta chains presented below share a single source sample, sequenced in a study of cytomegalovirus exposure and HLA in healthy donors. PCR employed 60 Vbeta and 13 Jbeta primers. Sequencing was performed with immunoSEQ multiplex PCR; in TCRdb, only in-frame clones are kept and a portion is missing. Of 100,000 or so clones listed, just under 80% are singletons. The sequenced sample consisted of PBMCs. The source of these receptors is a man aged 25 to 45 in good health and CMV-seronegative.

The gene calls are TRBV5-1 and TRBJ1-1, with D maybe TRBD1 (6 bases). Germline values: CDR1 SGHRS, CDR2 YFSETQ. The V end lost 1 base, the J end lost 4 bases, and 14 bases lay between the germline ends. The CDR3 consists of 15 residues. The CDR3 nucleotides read TGCGCCAGCAGCTTGTTATCAGGGGTTGGCACTGAAGCTTTCTTT. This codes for CASSLLSGVGTEAFF. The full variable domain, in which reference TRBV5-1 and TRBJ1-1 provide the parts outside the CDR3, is KAGVTQTPRYLIKTRGQQVTLSCSPISGHRSVSWYQQTPGQGLQFLFEYFSETQRNKGNFPGRFSGRQFSNSRSEMNVSTLELGDSALYLCASSLLSGVGTEAFFGQGTRLTVV.

The chain's CDR3 is CASSFDQANYGYTF. CDR3 sequence (DNA): TGTGCCAGCAGCTTTGACCAGGCTAACTATGGCTACACCTTC. The V and J genes are TRBV5-6 and TRBJ1-2; D remains unclear. The germline CDR1 and CDR2 sequences are SGHDT and YYEEEE. The CDR3 is made up of 14 amino acids. V was pared by 2 bases and J by 0 bases, with 8 bases between. The whole variable domain, remainder taken from reference TRBV5-6 and TRBJ1-2, is DAGVTQSPTHLIKTRGQQVTLRCSPKSGHDTVSWYQQALGQGPQFIFQYYEEEERQRGNFPDRFSGHQFPNYSSELNVNALLLGDSALYLCASSFDQANYGYTFGSGTRLTVV.

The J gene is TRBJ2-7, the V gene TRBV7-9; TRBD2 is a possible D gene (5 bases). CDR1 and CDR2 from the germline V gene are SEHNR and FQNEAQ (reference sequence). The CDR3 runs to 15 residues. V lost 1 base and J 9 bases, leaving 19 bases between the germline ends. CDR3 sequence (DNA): TGTGCCAGCAGCTTAGTCTCCAGCGGAAAGACCCGGCAGTACTTC. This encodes CASSLVSSGKTRQYF. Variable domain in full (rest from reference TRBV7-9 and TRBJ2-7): DTGVSQNPRHKITKRGQNVTFRCDPISEHNRLYWYRQTLGQGPEFLTYFQNEAQLEKSRLLSDRFSAERPKGSFSTLEIQRTEQGDSAMYLCASSLVSSGKTRQYFGPGTRLTVT.

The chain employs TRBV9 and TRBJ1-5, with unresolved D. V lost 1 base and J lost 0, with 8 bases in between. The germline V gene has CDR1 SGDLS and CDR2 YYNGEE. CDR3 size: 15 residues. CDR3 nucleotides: TGTGCCAGCAGCGTATGGGCAGATAGCAATCAGCCCCAGCATTTT. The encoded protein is CASSVWADSNQPQHF.

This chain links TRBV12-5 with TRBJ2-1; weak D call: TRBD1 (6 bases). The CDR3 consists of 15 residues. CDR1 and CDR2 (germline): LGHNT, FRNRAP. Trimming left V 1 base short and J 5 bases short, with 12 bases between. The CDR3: CASGLGSGEHNEQFF. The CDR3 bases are TGTGCTAGTGGTTTGGGCTCAGGGGAACACAATGAGCAGTTCTTC.

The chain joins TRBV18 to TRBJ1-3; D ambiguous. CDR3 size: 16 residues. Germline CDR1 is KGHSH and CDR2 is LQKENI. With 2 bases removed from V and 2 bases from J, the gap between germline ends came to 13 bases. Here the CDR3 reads CASSPASGRAGNTIYF. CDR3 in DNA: TGTGCCAGCTCACCAGCCAGCGGGAGAGCTGGAAACACCATATATTTT.

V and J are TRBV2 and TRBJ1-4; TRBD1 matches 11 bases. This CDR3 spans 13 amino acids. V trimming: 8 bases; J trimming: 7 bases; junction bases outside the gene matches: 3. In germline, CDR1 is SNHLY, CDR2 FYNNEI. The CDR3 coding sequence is TGTGCCAGCCGGGACAGGGGGAGTGAAAAACTGTTTTTT. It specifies CASRDRGSEKLFF.

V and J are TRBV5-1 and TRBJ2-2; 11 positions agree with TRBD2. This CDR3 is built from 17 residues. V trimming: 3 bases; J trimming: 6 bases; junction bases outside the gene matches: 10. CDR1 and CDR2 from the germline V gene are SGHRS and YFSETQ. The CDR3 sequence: CASSSPTSGRPPGELFF. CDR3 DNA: TGCGCCAGCAGCTCCCCAACTAGCGGGAGACCCCCCGGGGAGCTGTTTTTT.

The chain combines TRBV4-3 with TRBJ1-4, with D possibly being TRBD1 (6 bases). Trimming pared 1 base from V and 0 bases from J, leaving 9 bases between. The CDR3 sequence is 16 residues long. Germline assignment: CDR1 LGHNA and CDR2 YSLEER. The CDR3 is CASSQGRTATNEKLFF. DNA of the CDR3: TGCGCCAGCAGCCAAGGAAGGACAGCAACTAATGAAAAACTGTTTTTT.

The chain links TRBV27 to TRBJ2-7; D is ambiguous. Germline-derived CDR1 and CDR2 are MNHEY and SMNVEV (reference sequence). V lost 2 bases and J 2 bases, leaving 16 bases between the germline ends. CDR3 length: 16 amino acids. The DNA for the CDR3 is TGTGCCAGCAGTTTAATAGGTGGTCAGACACCCTACGAGCAGTACTTC. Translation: CASSLIGGQTPYEQYF.

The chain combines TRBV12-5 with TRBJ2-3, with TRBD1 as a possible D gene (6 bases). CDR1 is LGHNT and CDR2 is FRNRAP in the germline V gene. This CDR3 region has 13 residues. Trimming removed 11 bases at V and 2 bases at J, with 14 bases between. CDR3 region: CASTGQNTDTQYF. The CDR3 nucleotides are TGTGCTTCGACAGGACAGAACACAGATACGCAGTATTTT. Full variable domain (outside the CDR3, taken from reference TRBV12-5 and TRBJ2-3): DARVTQTPRHKVTEMGQEVTMRCQPILGHNTVFWYRQTMMQGLELLAYFRNRAPLDDSGMPKDRFSAEMPDATLATLKIQPSEPRDSAVYFCASTGQNTDTQYFGPGTRLTVL.

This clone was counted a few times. The CDR3 nucleotides are TGTGCCAGCTCACCACCGGGGACTAGCGGGAGAGCGAGAGAGACCCAGTACTTC. This sequence encodes CASSPPGTSGRARETQYF. The V call is TRBV18, the J call TRBJ2-5; 14 bases map to TRBD2. Unmatched junction bases numbered 7, after V lost 0 bases and J lost 4 bases. The CDR3 spans 18 residues. Germline V gene lookup returns CDR1 KGHSH and CDR2 LQKENI.

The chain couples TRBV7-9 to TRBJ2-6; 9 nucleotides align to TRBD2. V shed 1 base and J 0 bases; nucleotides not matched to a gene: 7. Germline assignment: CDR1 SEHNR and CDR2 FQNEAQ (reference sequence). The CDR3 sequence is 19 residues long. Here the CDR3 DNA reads TGTGCCAGCAGCTTAGAAATCGGCGGGAGGGTCTCTGGGGCCAACGTCCTGACTTTC. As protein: CASSLEIGGRVSGANVLTF.

CDR3 region: CASSASWGENTEAFF. CDR3 nucleotides: TGTGCCAGCAGCGCGTCTTGGGGGGAGAACACTGAAGCTTTCTTT. This chain links TRBV7-8 with TRBJ1-1, with D perhaps TRBD1 (5 bases). From germline, CDR1 is SGHVS and CDR2 FQNEAQ. The CDR3 is 15 residues long. Trimming took 5 bases from V and 1 from J, leaving 14 bases between them.

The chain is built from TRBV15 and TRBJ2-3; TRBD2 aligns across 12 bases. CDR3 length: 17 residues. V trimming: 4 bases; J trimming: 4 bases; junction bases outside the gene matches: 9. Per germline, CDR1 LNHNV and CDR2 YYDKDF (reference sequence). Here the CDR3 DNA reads TGTGCCACCAGCAAAGTCGGACTAGCGGGGCTACCAGATACGCAGTATTTT. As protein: CATSKVGLAGLPDTQYF.

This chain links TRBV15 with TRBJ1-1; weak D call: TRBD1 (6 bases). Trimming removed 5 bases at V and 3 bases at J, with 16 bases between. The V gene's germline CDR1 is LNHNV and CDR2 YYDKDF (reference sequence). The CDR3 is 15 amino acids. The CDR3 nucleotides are TGTGCCACCAGCGAGGGGGGGGGAGGGTACACTGAAGCTTTCTTT. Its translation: CATSEGGGGYTEAFF.

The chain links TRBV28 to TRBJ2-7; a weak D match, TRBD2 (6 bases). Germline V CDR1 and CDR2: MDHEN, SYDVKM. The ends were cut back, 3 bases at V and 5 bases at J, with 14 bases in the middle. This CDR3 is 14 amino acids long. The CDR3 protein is CASSFSGDSDEQYF. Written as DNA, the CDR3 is TGTGCCAGCAGTTTTTCGGGAGATTCGGACGAGCAGTACTTC.

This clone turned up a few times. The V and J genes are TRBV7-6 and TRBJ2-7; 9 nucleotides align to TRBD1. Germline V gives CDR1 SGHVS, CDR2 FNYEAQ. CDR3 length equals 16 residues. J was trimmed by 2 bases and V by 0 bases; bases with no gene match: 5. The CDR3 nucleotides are TGTGCCAGCAGCTTAGCCTCCGGGACAGGGACCTACGAGCAGTACTTC. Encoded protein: CASSLASGTGTYEQYF.

DNA of the CDR3: TGTGCCACCAGCAGAGATGCGGGAGTGACGGGAAATGAGCAGTTCTTC. Translating it yields CATSRDAGVTGNEQFF. V usage is TRBV15 and J usage is TRBJ2-1, with TRBD2 matching 7 bases. The ends lost 0 bases at V and 7 bases at J; junction bases unmatched: 9. The CDR3 is 16 residues long. The germline V gene encodes CDR1 LNHNV and CDR2 YYDKDF (reference sequence).

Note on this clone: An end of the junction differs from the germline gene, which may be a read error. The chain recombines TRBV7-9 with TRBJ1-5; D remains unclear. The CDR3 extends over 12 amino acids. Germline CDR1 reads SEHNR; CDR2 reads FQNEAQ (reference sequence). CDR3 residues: CSSSSGLEPQHF. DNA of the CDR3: TGTTCCAGCAGCTCGGGTTTGGAGCCCCAGCATTTT.

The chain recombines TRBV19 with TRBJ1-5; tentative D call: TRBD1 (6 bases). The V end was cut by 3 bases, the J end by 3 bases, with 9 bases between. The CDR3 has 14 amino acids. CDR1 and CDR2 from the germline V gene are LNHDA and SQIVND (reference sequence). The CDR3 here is CASSIQGINQPQHF. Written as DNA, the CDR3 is TGTGCCAGTAGTATTCAGGGGATCAATCAGCCCCAGCATTTT.

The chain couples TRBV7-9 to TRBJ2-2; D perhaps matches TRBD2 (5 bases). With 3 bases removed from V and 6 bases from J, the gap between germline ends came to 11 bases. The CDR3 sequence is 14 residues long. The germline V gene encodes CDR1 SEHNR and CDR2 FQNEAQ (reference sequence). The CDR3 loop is CASSLKGRSGELFF. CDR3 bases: TGTGCCAGCAGCTTGAAAGGGAGATCCGGGGAGCTGTTTTTT.

CDR3 bases: TGTGCCAGCAGCTTGGATCCGTACCAAGAGACCCAGTACTTC. It encodes CASSLDPYQETQYF. The J gene is TRBJ2-5, the V gene TRBV5-6; no definite D call. The CDR3 is 14 residues long. Trimming pared 0 bases from V and 0 bases from J, leaving 6 bases between. From germline, CDR1 is SGHDT and CDR2 YYEEEE. Based on the CDR3 plus reference TRBV5-6 and TRBJ2-5, the full variable domain is DAGVTQSPTHLIKTRGQQVTLRCSPKSGHDTVSWYQQALGQGPQFIFQYYEEEERQRGNFPDRFSGHQFPNYSSELNVNALLLGDSALYLCASSLDPYQETQYFGPGTRLLVL.

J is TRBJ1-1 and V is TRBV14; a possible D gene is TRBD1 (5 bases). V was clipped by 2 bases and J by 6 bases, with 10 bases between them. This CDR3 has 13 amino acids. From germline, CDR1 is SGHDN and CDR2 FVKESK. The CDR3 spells CASSQYQGAEAFF. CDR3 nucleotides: TGTGCCAGCAGCCAATATCAGGGCGCTGAAGCTTTCTTT.

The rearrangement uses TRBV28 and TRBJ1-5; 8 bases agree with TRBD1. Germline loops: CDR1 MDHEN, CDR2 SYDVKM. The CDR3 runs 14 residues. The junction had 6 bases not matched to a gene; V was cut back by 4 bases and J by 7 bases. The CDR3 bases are TGTGCCAGCAGTTCAGGACAGGGTTGGCAGCCCCAGCATTTT. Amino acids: CASSSGQGWQPQHF.

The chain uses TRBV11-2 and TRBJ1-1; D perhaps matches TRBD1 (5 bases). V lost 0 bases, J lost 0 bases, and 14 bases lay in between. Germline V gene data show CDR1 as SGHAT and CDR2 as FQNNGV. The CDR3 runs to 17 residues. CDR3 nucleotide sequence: TGTGCCAGCAGCTTAGATCGTTGGGGCAGATTGAACACTGAAGCTTTCTTT. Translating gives CASSLDRWGRLNTEAFF.

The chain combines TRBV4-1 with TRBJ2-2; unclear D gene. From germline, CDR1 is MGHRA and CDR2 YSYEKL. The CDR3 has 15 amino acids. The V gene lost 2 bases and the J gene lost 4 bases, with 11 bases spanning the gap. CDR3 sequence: CASSQPLVVTGELFF. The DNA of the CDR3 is TGCGCCAGCAGCCAACCCCTTGTAGTCACCGGGGAGCTGTTTTTT.

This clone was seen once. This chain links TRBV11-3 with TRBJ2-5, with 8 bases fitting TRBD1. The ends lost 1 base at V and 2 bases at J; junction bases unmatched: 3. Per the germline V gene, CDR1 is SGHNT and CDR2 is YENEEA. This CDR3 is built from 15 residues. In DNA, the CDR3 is TGTGCCAGCAGCTTAGGCCGGGACAGGCAAGAGACCCAGTACTTC. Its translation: CASSLGRDRQETQYF.

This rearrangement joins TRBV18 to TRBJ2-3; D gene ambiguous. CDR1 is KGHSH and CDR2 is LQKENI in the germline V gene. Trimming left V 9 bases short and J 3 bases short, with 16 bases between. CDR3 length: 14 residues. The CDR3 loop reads CASLWSSGTDTQYF. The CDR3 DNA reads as TGTGCCAGTCTCTGGTCTAGTGGAACAGATACGCAGTATTTT.

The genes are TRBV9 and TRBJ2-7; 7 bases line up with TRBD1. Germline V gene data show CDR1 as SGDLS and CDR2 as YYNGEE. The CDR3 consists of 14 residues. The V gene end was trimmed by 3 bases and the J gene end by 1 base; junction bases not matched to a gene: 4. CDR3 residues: CASSAKQGSYEQYF. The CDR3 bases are TGTGCCAGCAGCGCTAAACAGGGGTCCTACGAGCAGTACTTC.

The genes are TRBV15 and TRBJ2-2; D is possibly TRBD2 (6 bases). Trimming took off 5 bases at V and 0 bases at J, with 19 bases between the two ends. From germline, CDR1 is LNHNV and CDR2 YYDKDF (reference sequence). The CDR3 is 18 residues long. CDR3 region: CATSSKRAGAANTGELFF. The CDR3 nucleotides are TGTGCCACCAGCTCTAAGCGGGCAGGAGCAGCGAACACCGGGGAGCTGTTTTTT.